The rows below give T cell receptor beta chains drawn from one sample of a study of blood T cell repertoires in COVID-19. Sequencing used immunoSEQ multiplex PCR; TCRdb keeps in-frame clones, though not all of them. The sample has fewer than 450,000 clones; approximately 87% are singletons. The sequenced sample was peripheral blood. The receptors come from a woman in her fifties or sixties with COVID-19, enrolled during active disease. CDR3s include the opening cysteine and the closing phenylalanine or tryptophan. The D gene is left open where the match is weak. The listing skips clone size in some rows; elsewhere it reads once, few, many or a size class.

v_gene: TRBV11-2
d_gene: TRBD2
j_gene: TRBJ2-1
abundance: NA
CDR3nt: TGTGCCAGCAGCCCGACTAGCTTCAATGAGCAGTTCTTC
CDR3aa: CASSPTSFNEQFF

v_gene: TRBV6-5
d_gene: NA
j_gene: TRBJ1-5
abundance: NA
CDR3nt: TGTGCCAGTGACGGGTTCAATCAGCCCCAGCATTTT
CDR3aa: CASDGFNQPQHF

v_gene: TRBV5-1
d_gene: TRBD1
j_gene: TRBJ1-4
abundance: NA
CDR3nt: TGCGCCAGCAGCGCCGGGACAGGGGGCGCGTTTAATGAAAAACTGTTTTTT
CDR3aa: CASSAGTGGAFNEKLFF

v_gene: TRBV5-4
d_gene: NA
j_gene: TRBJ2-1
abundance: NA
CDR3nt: TGTGCCAGCAGCCCCGGGTCTAGCGTCTACAATGAGCAGTTCTTC
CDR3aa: CASSPGSSVYNEQFF

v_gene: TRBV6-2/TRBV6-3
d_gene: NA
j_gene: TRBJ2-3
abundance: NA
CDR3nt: TGTGCCAGCAGTTACTCAGGGGACACAGATACGCAGTATTTT
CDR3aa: CASSYSGDTDTQYF

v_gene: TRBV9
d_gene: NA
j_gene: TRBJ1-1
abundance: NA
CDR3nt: TGTGCCAGCAGCGGGAGACAGGCGAACACTGAAGCTTTCTTT
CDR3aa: CASSGRQANTEAFF

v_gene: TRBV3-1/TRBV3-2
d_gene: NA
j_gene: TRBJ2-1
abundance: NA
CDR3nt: TGTGCCAGCAGCCAAGATCAGGGGCGCGCGGAGCAGTTCTTC
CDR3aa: CASSQDQGRAEQFF

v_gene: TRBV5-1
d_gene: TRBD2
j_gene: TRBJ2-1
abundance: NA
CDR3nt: TGCGCCAGCAGCCCAGCGGGGGGAGGGCCGGGTAATGAGCAGTTCTTC
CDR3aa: CASSPAGGGPGNEQFF

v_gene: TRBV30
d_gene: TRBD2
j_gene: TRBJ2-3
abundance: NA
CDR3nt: TGTGCCTGGAGTGCGGGACTAGCGGGAGCCGATACGCAGTATTTT
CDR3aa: CAWSAGLAGADTQYF

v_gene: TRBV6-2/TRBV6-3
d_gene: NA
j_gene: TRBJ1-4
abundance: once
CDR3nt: TGTGCCAGCAGTTACAGCGGGTTAAATAATGAAAAACTGTTTTTT
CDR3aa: CASSYSGLNNEKLFF

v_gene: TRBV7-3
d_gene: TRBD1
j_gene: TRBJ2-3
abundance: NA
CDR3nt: TGTGCCAGCAGTTTACAGGGGGATACGCAGTATTTT
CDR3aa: CASSLQGDTQYF

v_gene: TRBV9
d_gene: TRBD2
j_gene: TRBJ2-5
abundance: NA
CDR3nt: TGTGCCAGCAGCAGGACTAGCGGGACCCTCGGGGAGACCCAGTACTTC
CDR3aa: CASSRTSGTLGETQYF

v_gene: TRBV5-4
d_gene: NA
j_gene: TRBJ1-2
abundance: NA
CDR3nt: TGTGCCAGCAGCTTGGGAGGAGTTCCCTATGGCTACACCTTC
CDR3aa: CASSLGGVPYGYTF

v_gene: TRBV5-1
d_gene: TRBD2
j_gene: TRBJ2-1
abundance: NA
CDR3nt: TGCGCCAGCAGCTGGACTAGCGGGCCGTACAATGAGCAGTTCTTC
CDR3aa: CASSWTSGPYNEQFF

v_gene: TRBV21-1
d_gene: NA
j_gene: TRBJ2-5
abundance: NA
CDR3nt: TGTGCCAGCAGCAAAGACTACTCCCGACAGAAAGAGACCCAGTACTTC
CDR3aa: CASSKDYSRQKETQYF

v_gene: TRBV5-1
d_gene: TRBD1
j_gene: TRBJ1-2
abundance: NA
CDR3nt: TGCGCCAGCAGCACCGGGACAGATTATGGCTACACCTTC
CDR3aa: CASSTGTDYGYTF